Presented here are 9 T cell receptor beta chains from one specimen sequenced in a study of human T cells and chemical hapten exposure. Time point noted: patch test 1, 2 weeks after DPC sensitization. This sample's treatment: therapeutic diphenylcyclopropenone sensitization with weekly scalp DPC. Each CDR3 protein gets one entry after TCRdb re-called the RACE reads with MiXCR. The sample gives some 110,000 distinct CDR3 sequences, around 10% of which show up once; 1.1% to 1.5% is in the top ten. The source was whole blood, collected in connection with sensitization to the hapten diphenylcyclopropenone (DPC). All receptors derive from a woman between 50 and 59 years old with alopecia areata. Some clones in this sample may be carry-over from other donors' samples.

This clonotype has only a few counts. This chain links TRBV7-2 with TRBJ2-4; D not certain. The CDR3 runs to 11 residues. The V end was cut by 1 base, the J end by 10 bases, with 5 bases between. The V gene's germline CDR1 is SGHTA and CDR2 FQGNSA. The CDR3 is CASSLGGIQYF. Written as DNA, the CDR3 is TGTGCCAGCAGCTTAGGAGGAATTCAGTACTTC.

A few counts support this clonotype. The chain employs TRBV12-3 or TRBV12-4 and TRBJ1-4; no clear D gene. The CDR3 runs 16 residues. V was clipped by 5 bases and J by 2 bases, with 15 bases between them. The CDR3 DNA follows: TGTGCCAGCAGTCCCCCCGGCAGGCCTACTAATGAAAAACTGTTTTTT. It is translated as CASSPPGRPTNEKLFF.

This clonotype was recorded a few times. V is TRBV6-5 and J is TRBJ1-3; D is unclear. This CDR3 has 16 residues. The germline V gene has CDR1 MNHEY and CDR2 SVGAGI. V was shortened by 2 bases and J by 0 bases, with 11 bases between the two germline ends. The CDR3 DNA reads TGTGCCAGCAGTTACAACCCGGAGAGCTCTGGAAACACCATATATTTT. It codes for CASSYNPESSGNTIYF.

This clonotype was observed a handful of times. This chain links TRBV12-3 or TRBV12-4 with TRBJ1-2; 9 positions match TRBD1. The CDR3 has 15 residues. Trimming took 6 bases from V and 7 from J; bases not matched to a gene: 12. CDR3 coding DNA: TGTGCCAGCAGCCCGGGACAGGGTCTCCGCGGTGGCTACACCTTC. Protein product: CASSPGQGLRGGYTF.

This clonotype was counted many times. The chain combines TRBV18 with TRBJ1-4; 11 bases are shared with TRBD1. This CDR3 contains 14 residues. The ends lost 3 bases at V and 6 bases at J; junction bases unmatched: 0. Germline V lookup: CDR1 KGHSH, CDR2 LQKENI. The CDR3 bases are TGTGCCAGCTCACCGGGACAGGGGGATGAAAAACTGTTTTTT. Protein: CASSPGQGDEKLFF.

In this sample, this clonotype turned up many times. V and J are TRBV18 and TRBJ1-1; no definite D call. The germline CDR1 and CDR2 sequences are KGHSH and LQKENI. The CDR3 contains 14 residues. V was trimmed by 0 bases and J by 0 bases, leaving 5 bases between them. The CDR3 region is CASSPPGMNTEAFF. Written as DNA, the CDR3 is TGTGCCAGCTCACCACCAGGGATGAACACTGAAGCTTTCTTT.

CDR3 DNA sequence: TGTGCCAGCAGGCGGGAGACCCAGTACTTC. Protein sequence: CASRRETQYF. The chain links TRBV2 to TRBJ2-5; D call uncertain. The CDR3 contains 10 residues. Between the trimmed V and J ends, which lost 6 bases and 5 bases, there was a span of 4 bases. The germline gives CDR1 SNHLY, CDR2 FYNNEI.

This clonotype was seen only a few times. V is TRBV9 and J is TRBJ2-1; D gene ambiguous. The CDR3 consists of 12 residues. Trimming pared 3 bases from V and 9 bases from J, leaving 10 bases between. CDR1 and CDR2 (germline): SGDLS, YYNGEE. The CDR3 loop reads CASSESMGEQFF. CDR3 nucleotides: TGTGCCAGCAGCGAGTCCATGGGTGAGCAGTTCTTC. The whole variable domain, filled in from reference TRBV9 and TRBJ2-1, reads DSGVTQTPKHLITATGQRVTLRCSPRSGDLSVYWYQQSLDQGLQFLIQYYNGEERAKGNILERFSAQQFPDLHSELNLSSLELGDSALYFCASSESMGEQFFGPGTRLTVL.

This clonotype was seen repeatedly, ten times or more. The rearrangement links TRBV7-9 to TRBJ1-2; D remains ambiguous. CDR3 length equals 15 residues. V was clipped by 2 bases and J by 2 bases, with 12 bases between them. Per the germline V gene, CDR1 is SEHNR and CDR2 is FQNEAQ (reference sequence). The CDR3 here is CASSLLAAANYGYTF. CDR3 DNA: TGTGCCAGCAGCTTATTGGCAGCAGCAAACTATGGCTACACCTTC. Full variable domain (remainder filled in from reference TRBV7-9 and TRBJ1-2): DTGVSQNPRHKITKRGQNVTFRCDPISEHNRLYWYRQTLGQGPEFLTYFQNEAQLEKSRLLSDRFSAERPKGSFSTLEIQRTEQGDSAMYLCASSLLAAANYGYTFGSGTRLTVV.